Shown below are 15 T cell receptor beta chains from a single sample sequenced in a study of metastatic and nonmetastatic thyroid tumors. Each patient went into thyroid surgery without having received any treatment. Via MiXCR, TCRdb re-called the PCR reads. The table records approximately 20,000 clones, around an eighth of them present only once. Sequenced: blood. The receptors were sampled from a female donor with papillary thyroid cancer or a benign thyroid nodule (not recorded which). Some clones in this sample may be carry-over from other donors' samples.

This clone was counted ten times or more. The gene calls are TRBV11-2 and TRBJ1-6; TRBD1 is a possible D gene (6 bases). V was cut by 4 bases and J by 6 bases, with 16 bases left in between. Germline loops: CDR1 SGHAT, CDR2 FQNNGV. The CDR3 covers 16 residues. CDR3 DNA: TGTGCCAGCAGCTCCTCTTGGGGGGCGGGTAATTCACCCCTCCACTTT. Encoded protein: CASSSSWGAGNSPLHF.

In this sample, this clone turned up many times. This chain joins TRBV4-1 and TRBJ2-1; the match to TRBD2 covers 9 bases. Germline lookup yields CDR1 MGHRA and CDR2 YSYEKL. J gave up 0 bases and V 5 bases, and 2 bases lay outside the gene matches. The CDR3 is made up of 15 amino acids. Here the CDR3 reads CASSFSGSSYNEQFF. CDR3 nucleotides: TGCGCCAGCAGCTTTAGCGGGAGCTCCTACAATGAGCAGTTCTTC.

This clone showed up just once. The chain combines TRBV11-1 with TRBJ2-1; either TRBD1 or TRBD2 may fit D (6 bases each). V lost 1 base to trimming and J lost 12 bases, with 25 bases between them. This CDR3 spans 17 amino acids. Germline-derived CDR1 and CDR2 are SGHAT and FQDESV (reference sequence). Here the CDR3 reads CASSLDGGRGRLSGQFF. For the CDR3, the DNA is TGTGCCAGCAGCTTAGACGGGGGCAGGGGTCGCCTATCGGGGCAGTTCTTC. Full variable domain (outside the CDR3, taken from reference TRBV11-1 and TRBJ2-1): EAEVAQSPRYKITEKSQAVAFWCDPISGHATLYWYRQILGQGPELLVQFQDESVVDDSQLPKDRFSAERLKGVDSTLKIQPAELGDSAMYLCASSLDGGRGRLSGQFFGPGTRLTVL.

This clone was seen ten or more times. The rearrangement joins TRBV6-1 to TRBJ2-7; TRBD2 agrees at 9 bases. This CDR3 is built from 13 residues. Germline V CDR1 and CDR2: MNHNS, SASEGT. Trimming cost V 8 bases and J 6 bases; bases outside gene matches: 8. This CDR3 reads CASSRGGLSEQYF. In DNA form, the CDR3 reads TGTGCCAGCTCGCGGGGGGGCCTTAGCGAGCAGTACTTC.

At least ten counts were recorded for this clone. The chain has TRBV10-2 and TRBJ2-7; TRBD1 matches 8 bases. Germline V lookup: CDR1 WSHSY, CDR2 SAAADI. This CDR3 has 15 residues. The junction had 10 bases not matched to a gene; V was cut back by 6 bases and J by 3 bases. CDR3 DNA: TGCGCCAGCAGATCTGACAGGGGAGGTTTCTACGAGCAGTACTTC. Its protein is CASRSDRGGFYEQYF.

Many counts were recorded for this clone. V is TRBV4-1 and J is TRBJ1-5, with a tentative D call TRBD1 (6 bases). Trimming removed 1 base from V and 7 bases from J, with 11 bases in between. Germline V gives CDR1 MGHRA, CDR2 YSYEKL. The CDR3 consists of 14 residues. CDR3: CASSQVWGAQPQHF. CDR3 bases: TGCGCCAGCAGCCAAGTCTGGGGGGCCCAGCCCCAGCATTTT.

This clone was observed at least ten times. This chain links TRBV6-1 with TRBJ2-2; tentative D call: TRBD2 (6 bases). Germline V gene data show CDR1 as MNHNS and CDR2 as SASEGT. The CDR3 length is 12 residues. V was trimmed by 10 bases and J by 2 bases, leaving 8 bases between them. The CDR3 is CATEGNTGELFF. The CDR3 DNA follows: TGTGCCACGGAGGGTAACACCGGGGAGCTGTTTTTT.

This clone was seen many times. The chain combines TRBV27 with TRBJ2-6; a weak D match, TRBD1 (5 bases). Germline V gene lookup returns CDR1 MNHEY and CDR2 SMNVEV (reference sequence). This CDR3 comprises 14 residues. V lost 10 bases and J lost 0, with 10 bases in between. The CDR3 reads CATPQDSGANVLTF. CDR3 sequence (DNA): TGTGCCACCCCACAGGACTCTGGGGCCAACGTCCTGACTTTC. Variable domain in full (rest from reference TRBV27 and TRBJ2-6): EAQVTQNPRYLITVTGKKLTVTCSQNMNHEYMSWYRQDPGLGLRQIYYSMNVEVTDKGDVPEGYKVSRKEKRNFPLILESPSPNQTSLYFCATPQDSGANVLTFGAGSRLTVL.

Within the sample, this clone is medium-sized. The chain carries TRBV12-3 or TRBV12-4 and TRBJ1-2; D unclear. The ends were cut back, 2 bases at V and 5 bases at J, with 15 bases in the middle. The CDR3 extends over 15 amino acids. The CDR3: CASSLRRAPGYGYTF. CDR3 coding DNA: TGTGCCAGCAGTTTACGTAGGGCACCGGGGTATGGCTACACCTTC.

This clone was observed a few times. At one boundary the junction diverges from the germline segment, which might be a read error. The chain uses TRBV19 and TRBJ2-7, with TRBD1 as a possible D gene (6 bases). The CDR3 has 15 residues. Germline V gene sequence: CDR1 LNHDA, CDR2 SQIVND (reference sequence). The CDR3 DNA is TGTGCCAGTAGGGTCACCGGGACAAGGATCTACGGGCAGTACTTC. Residues: CASRVTGTRIYGQYF.

The genes are TRBV11-2 and TRBJ2-1; tentatively, D is TRBD1 or TRBD2 (5 bases each). The length of the CDR3 is 15 residues. V lost 5 bases to trimming and J lost 4 bases, with 15 bases between them. The germline V gene has CDR1 SGHAT and CDR2 FQNNGV. The CDR3 region is CASSEGPGLYNEQFF. The CDR3 region has the DNA TGTGCCAGCAGCGAGGGGCCAGGGCTGTACAATGAGCAGTTCTTC. Full variable domain (outside the CDR3, taken from reference TRBV11-2 and TRBJ2-1): EAGVAQSPRYKIIEKRQSVAFWCNPISGHATLYWYQQILGQGPKLLIQFQNNGVVDDSQLPKDRFSAERLKGVDSTLKIQPAKLEDSAVYLCASSEGPGLYNEQFFGPGTRLTVL.

This clone qualifies as medium-sized. V gene TRBV12-3 or TRBV12-4 combines with J gene TRBJ1-2; a possible D gene is TRBD1 (5 bases). V gave up 6 bases and J gave up 8 bases, with 16 bases separating them. This CDR3 region has 13 residues. The CDR3 region has the DNA TGTGCCAGCAGGATTACCGGGACGGGGGGCTACACCTTC. Protein sequence: CASRITGTGGYTF.

This clone was seen many times. The chain combines TRBV7-3 with TRBJ2-3; D is undetermined. Germline V CDR1 and CDR2: SGHTA, FQGTGA. Between the trimmed V and J ends, which lost 4 bases and 6 bases, there was a span of 11 bases. This CDR3 spans 13 amino acids. Written as DNA, the CDR3 is TGTGCCAGCAGCTCGAACACCGGCGATACGCAGTATTTT. Its protein product is CASSSNTGDTQYF.

This clone was counted ten times or more. The chain couples TRBV5-1 to TRBJ2-7, with TRBD2 matching 14 bases. Germline V lookup: CDR1 SGHRS, CDR2 YFSETQ. This CDR3 region has 15 residues. V trimming: 4 bases; J trimming: 4 bases; junction bases outside the gene matches: 4. The CDR3 DNA follows: TGCGCCAGCAGCCTAAGGACTAGCGGGGGGTACGAGCAGTACTTC. It yields the protein CASSLRTSGGYEQYF.

This clone was seen only once. The chain couples TRBV7-3 to TRBJ2-3; 9 nucleotides agree with TRBD2. The CDR3 sequence is 15 residues long. CDR1 is SGHTA and CDR2 is FQGTGA in the germline V gene. V dropped 6 bases and J dropped 3; count of bases not matched to a gene: 7. CDR3 sequence: CASRQAGGPTDTQYF. The DNA for the CDR3 is TGTGCCAGCAGACAAGCGGGGGGTCCAACAGATACGCAGTATTTT.